This is a list of T cell receptor beta chains from one sample in a study of T cell repertoires in cytomegalovirus infection. TCRdb recomputed calls from the reads with MiXCR, one row per CDR3 protein. In the table there are approximately 120,000 distinct CDR3 sequences, around 30% of which are singletons. No cognate antigen is known for these TCRs. The source was CD8+ T cells from cultured PBMCs, collected from culture after CMV antigen stimulation. The receptor source for this set is a human donor in good health (CMV status not recorded). Some clones in this sample may be carry-over from other donors' samples. Each CDR3 is given with its conserved first and last residue. The D gene is left open where the match is weak. Clone size is stated in some rows and not others, as once, few, many or a class when expanded.

J gene,D gene,clone size,V gene,CDR3 length,CDR3 protein,CDR3 DNA
TRBJ2-1,-,-,TRBV24-1,15,CATSDLEQGYNEQFF,TGTGCCACCAGTGACCTCGAACAGGGTTACAATGAGCAGTTCTTC
TRBJ1-5,-,-,TRBV4-1,15,CASSQEGGSNQPQHF,TGCGCCAGCAGCCAAGAAGGGGGTAGCAATCAGCCCCAGCATTTT
TRBJ1-1,TRBD1,-,TRBV4-2,16,CASSRSGQGANTEAFF,TGTGCCAGCAGCCGATCAGGACAGGGGGCGAACACTGAAGCTTTCTTT
TRBJ1-2,-,many,TRBV7-2,16,CASSLGRGGPNYGYTF,TGTGCCAGCAGCTTAGGTCGGGGGGGACCTAACTATGGCTACACCTTC
TRBJ2-2,TRBD2,-,TRBV7-6,17,CASSLGLAGGDTGELFF,TGTGCCAGCAGCTTAGGACTAGCGGGGGGCGACACCGGGGAGCTGTTTTTT
TRBJ2-6,TRBD1,-,TRBV27,17,CASASGTGGPGANVLTF,TGTGCCAGCGCTTCCGGGACAGGGGGACCTGGGGCCAACGTCCTGACTTTC
TRBJ2-1,TRBD2,-,TRBV7-9,18,CASSPRVSVAGAYNEQFF,TGTGCCAGCAGCCCCCGGGTATCCGTAGCGGGGGCATACAATGAGCAGTTCTTC
TRBJ1-2,TRBD1,few,TRBV27,17,CASSSSGQGATNYGYTF,TGTGCCAGCAGTTCATCAGGACAGGGGGCTACTAACTATGGCTACACCTTC
TRBJ1-2,-,-,TRBV27,13,CATKDRGAVGYTF,TGTGCCACCAAAGACCGGGGGGCGGTCGGCTACACCTTC
TRBJ1-6,-,few,TRBV20-1,14,CSGGRGGDNSPLHF,TGCAGTGGTGGGAGGGGAGGAGATAATTCACCCCTCCACTTT
TRBJ2-7,-,few,TRBV10-3,14,CAISRSSEYYEQYF,TGTGCCATCAGTAGGTCTAGCGAGTACTACGAGCAGTACTTC
TRBJ2-2,TRBD1,many,TRBV24-1,14,CATRSGTDTGELFF,TGTGCCACCAGATCCGGGACAGACACCGGGGAGCTGTTTTTT
TRBJ2-5,-,many,TRBV6-2/TRBV6-3,15,CASRRQTVYQETQYF,TGTGCCAGCAGACGGCAGACGGTCTACCAAGAGACCCAGTACTTC
TRBJ2-7,TRBD2,-,TRBV7-9,16,CASSPTTSVGPYEQYF,TGTGCCAGCAGCCCAACTACTAGCGTCGGGCCCTACGAGCAGTACTTC
TRBJ1-3,TRBD1,few,TRBV4-1,16,CASSQGQGVSGNTIYF,TGCGCCAGCAGCCAAGGGCAGGGGGTGTCTGGAAACACCATATATTTT
TRBJ2-3,-,-,TRBV6-2/TRBV6-3,17,CTSSYPDTSTRSDTQYF,TGTACCAGCAGTTACCCGGACACATCGACTAGGTCAGATACGCAGTATTTT
TRBJ2-5,-,few,TRBV9,15,CASSVSGKLQETQYF,TGTGCCAGCAGCGTATCGGGGAAACTCCAAGAGACCCAGTACTTC
TRBJ2-5,TRBD1,-,TRBV6-6,16,CASSYYRGSAVETQYF,TGTGCCAGCAGCTATTACAGGGGATCGGCCGTAGAGACCCAGTACTTC
TRBJ1-4,TRBD1,-,TRBV7-7,15,CASSRVGQKNEKLFF,TGTGCTAGCAGCCGAGTGGGACAGAAGAATGAAAAACTGTTTTTT
TRBJ2-2,TRBD2,-,TRBV7-9,17,CASSPPSGGRNTGELFF,TGTGCCAGCAGCCCACCAAGCGGGGGGCGGAACACCGGGGAGCTGTTTTTT
TRBJ2-3,TRBD1,-,TRBV19,18,CASSNARQQGISTDTQYF,TGTGCCAGTAGTAACGCCCGCCAACAGGGGATAAGCACAGATACGCAGTATTTT
TRBJ1-2,TRBD1,-,TRBV5-4,14,CASSTDREGYGYTF,TGTGCCAGCAGCACGGACAGGGAAGGCTATGGCTACACCTTC
TRBJ1-1,-,-,TRBV2,11,CASSEGAGAFF,TGTGCCAGCAGTGAAGGGGCTGGAGCTTTCTTT
TRBJ2-2,-,-,TRBV6-1,15,CASSDIVRDTGELFF,TGTGCCAGCAGTGATATCGTCAGGGACACCGGGGAGCTGTTTTTT
TRBJ2-3,-,-,TRBV11-2,16,CASSLGRDLLFDTQYF,TGTGCCAGCAGCTTGGGCCGGGACCTCTTATTCGATACGCAGTATTTT
TRBJ2-3,-,few,TRBV29-1,15,CSVENDRMPTDTQYF,TGCAGCGTTGAAAATGACAGAATGCCCACAGATACGCAGTATTTT
TRBJ1-5,TRBD1,-,TRBV10-3,15,CAISDLDREDQPQHF,TGTGCCATCAGTGATCTCGACAGGGAAGATCAGCCCCAGCATTTT
TRBJ1-2,-,-,TRBV4-2,14,CASSQGVANYGYTF,TGTGCCAGCAGCCAAGGAGTAGCTAACTATGGCTACACCTTC
TRBJ1-6,TRBD1,-,TRBV4-1,16,CASSQDQGGGNSPLHF,TGCGCCAGCAGCCAAGATCAAGGGGGCGGGAATTCACCCCTCCACTTT
TRBJ1-5,-,-,TRBV19,15,CASSIRGNNNQPQHF,TGTGCCAGTAGTATCAGGGGAAATAACAATCAGCCCCAGCATTTT
TRBJ1-5,-,-,TRBV28,13,CASSKQGHQPQHF,TGTGCCAGCAGCAAACAGGGTCATCAGCCCCAGCATTTT
TRBJ1-6,-,-,TRBV27,12,CASSKGGSPLHF,TGTGCCAGCAGCAAGGGAGGTTCACCCCTCCACTTT
TRBJ1-6,TRBD1,-,TRBV6-1,17,CASTIWTGYTYNSPLHF,TGTGCCAGCACTATATGGACAGGCTACACGTATAATTCACCCCTCCACTTT
TRBJ1-3,TRBD1,few,TRBV12-3/TRBV12-4,18,CASSAPGQPFFSGNTIYF,TGTGCCAGCAGTGCGCCGGGACAGCCATTTTTCTCTGGAAACACCATATATTTT
TRBJ1-2,-,-,TRBV28,14,CASSLVGGFYGYTF,TGTGCCAGCAGTTTAGTCGGGGGGTTTTATGGCTACACCTTC
TRBJ2-1,-,medium-sized,TRBV7-8,15,CASSSIIGPGDEQFF,TGTGCCAGCAGCTCCATAATTGGACCCGGGGATGAGCAGTTCTTC
TRBJ2-7,-,-,TRBV10-3,13,CAISGGDSYEQYF,TGTGCCATCAGTGGGGGGGACTCCTACGAGCAGTACTTC
TRBJ1-2,-,once,TRBV6-2/TRBV6-3,15,CASSAPGGPNYGYTF,TGTGCCAGCAGTGCCCCGGGGGGCCCTAACTATGGCTACACCTTC
TRBJ2-1,TRBD2,few,TRBV6-6,15,CASSPPLAGNNEQFF,TGTGCCAGCAGCCCTCCACTAGCGGGGAACAATGAGCAGTTCTTC
TRBJ1-2,-,-,TRBV6-6,14,CASSGIRDEYGYTF,TGTGCCAGCAGTGGAATCAGGGACGAATATGGCTACACCTTC
TRBJ2-3,-,few,TRBV7-2,15,CASSLTAGLAHTQYF,TGTGCCAGCAGCTTAACTGCGGGGCTAGCCCATACGCAGTATTTT
TRBJ1-4,-,-,TRBV6-2/TRBV6-3,17,CASRTLQDGAAHEKLFF,TGTGCCAGCCGTACCCTACAGGACGGAGCCGCCCATGAAAAACTGTTTTTT
TRBJ2-7,TRBD1,-,TRBV2,12,CASRGDRVEQYF,TGTGCCAGCAGGGGGGACAGGGTCGAGCAGTACTTC
TRBJ2-2,-,-,TRBV5-6,17,CASSLAGQEGDTGELFF,TGTGCCAGCAGCTTGGCCGGGCAGGAGGGGGACACCGGGGAGCTGTTTTTT
TRBJ2-7,-,-,TRBV27,15,CASSLRPQVSYEQYF,TGTGCCAGCAGTTTACGGCCCCAGGTATCCTACGAGCAGTACTTC
TRBJ1-2,-,-,TRBV6-5,12,CASSYGSHGYTF,TGTGCCAGCAGTTACGGTTCCCATGGCTACACCTTC